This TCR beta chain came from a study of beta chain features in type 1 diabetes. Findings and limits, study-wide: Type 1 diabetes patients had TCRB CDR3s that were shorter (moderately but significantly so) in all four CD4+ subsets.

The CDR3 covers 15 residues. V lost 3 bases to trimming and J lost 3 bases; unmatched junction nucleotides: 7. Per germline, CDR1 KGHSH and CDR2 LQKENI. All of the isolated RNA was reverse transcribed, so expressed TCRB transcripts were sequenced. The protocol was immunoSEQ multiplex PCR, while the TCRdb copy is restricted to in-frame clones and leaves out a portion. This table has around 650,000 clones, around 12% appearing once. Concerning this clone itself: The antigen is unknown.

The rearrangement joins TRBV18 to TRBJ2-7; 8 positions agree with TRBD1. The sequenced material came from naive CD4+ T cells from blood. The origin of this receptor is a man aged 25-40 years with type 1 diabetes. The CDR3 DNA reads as TGTGCCAGCTCACCCCCGACAGGGGTGGACTACGAGCAGTACTTC. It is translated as CASSPPTGVDYEQYF.